This T cell receptor (beta chain) was documented in a study of blood T cell repertoires in COVID-19. Background on the study: The samples span acute and convalescent COVID-19 from the United States, Italy and Spain. Sources were T cells, B-cell-depleted T cells, or PBMCs; the material itself was cDNA or gDNA.

TCRdb's table, derived via immunoSEQ multiplex PCR, lists solely in-frame clones and lacks some. Here the sample spans over 200,000 clones, approximately 84% being singletons. Trimming took off 0 bases at V and 0 bases at J, with 9 bases between the two ends. The CDR3 length is 15 residues. CDR1 MNHEY and CDR2 SVGAGI come from the germline V gene. The sample consisted of peripheral blood. This clonotype was sampled from a man aged 40-50 years with active or convalescent COVID-19. The J gene is TRBJ2-7, the V gene TRBV6-5, with D uncertain. Written as DNA, the CDR3 is TGTGCCAGCAGTTACTCTGGCAGGTACTCCTACGAGCAGTACTTC. It yields the protein CASSYSGRYSYEQYF.